These 14 T cell receptor beta chains originate from one sample sequenced in a study of T cell changes during pregnancy in multiple sclerosis. Here immunoSEQ multiplex PCR was the method, and the copy in TCRdb shows in-frame clones only, minus some. The sample holds 50,000 to 55,000 clones, about nine tenths seen once. Here the sequenced sample was CD4+ T cells from peripheral blood mononuclear cells, taken in the third trimester of pregnancy. The receptors were sampled from a female donor with multiple sclerosis, enrolled in a pregnancy study.

The rearrangement uses TRBV19 and TRBJ1-1; 7 nucleotides line up with TRBD1. The V and J ends lost 7 bases and 1 base, in that order; junction bases with no gene match: 9. CDR3 length: 15 residues. Germline CDR1 is LNHDA and CDR2 is SQIVND (reference sequence). CDR3 sequence reads: CASTHPDRRNTEAFF. In DNA, the CDR3 is TGTGCCAGTACCCATCCGGACAGGAGGAACACTGAAGCTTTCTTT.

CDR3 residues: CSATGTGPNEQFF. CDR3 in DNA: TGCAGCGCCACCGGGACAGGGCCCAATGAGCAGTTCTTC. The chain uses TRBV29-1 and TRBJ2-1, with 9 bases that match TRBD1. CDR1 and CDR2 (germline): SQVTM, ANQGSEA. The CDR3 runs to 13 residues. The V gene end was trimmed by 7 bases and the J gene end by 6 bases; junction bases not matched to a gene: 7.

CDR3 in DNA: TGTGCCAGTACTCAGGACGGGATTTATAGCAATCAGCCCCAGCATTTT. Its protein product is CASTQDGIYSNQPQHF. The V gene is TRBV19, the J gene TRBJ1-5; the D is unclear. The CDR3 consists of 16 residues. V dropped 7 bases and J dropped 0 bases, with 16 bases sitting between them. Germline CDR1 LNHDA, CDR2 SQIVND (reference sequence).

The chain employs TRBV2 and TRBJ1-3; D gene unclear. Trimming removed 3 bases at V and 2 bases at J, with 11 bases between. The CDR3 is made up of 15 amino acids. The germline CDR1 and CDR2 sequences are SNHLY and FYNNEI. The CDR3 loop is CASSDTVVAGNTIYF. The CDR3 region has the DNA TGTGCCAGCAGTGACACCGTGGTAGCTGGAAACACCATATATTTT.

The chain employs TRBV9 and TRBJ2-2; D is perhaps TRBD1 (6 bases). The CDR3 extends over 16 amino acids. The V end lost 0 bases, the J end lost 2 bases, and 11 bases lay between the germline ends. Germline-derived CDR1 and CDR2 are SGDLS and YYNGEE. The CDR3 DNA sequence: TGTGCCAGCAGCGTAGATCCCGGGACAAACACCGGGGAGCTGTTTTTT. Residues: CASSVDPGTNTGELFF.

The chain employs TRBV7-6 and TRBJ2-3, with D perhaps TRBD2 (6 bases). CDR1 SGHVS and CDR2 FNYEAQ come from the germline V gene. V was clipped by 1 base and J by 7 bases, with 9 bases between them. The CDR3 is 13 residues long. CDR3 DNA: TGTGCCAGCAGCTTAGAGGAGGGGTATACGCAGTATTTT. It encodes CASSLEEGYTQYF.

This clone was detected once. The rearrangement uses TRBV5-1 and TRBJ1-1; TRBD1 is a possible D gene (6 bases). Germline V gene data show CDR1 as SGHRS and CDR2 as YFSETQ. Trimming took off 4 bases at V and 2 bases at J, with 15 bases between the two ends. The CDR3 sequence is 15 residues long. CDR3 coding DNA: TGCGCCAGCAGCGTCAGGGGCGATGGAAACACTGAAGCTTTCTTT. As protein: CASSVRGDGNTEAFF.

The chain recombines TRBV13 with TRBJ2-3, with D perhaps matching TRBD2 (5 bases). Germline CDR1 is PRHDT and CDR2 is FYEKMQ (reference sequence). The V end lost 6 bases, the J end lost 0 bases, and 10 bases lay between the germline ends. The CDR3 is 14 residues long. The CDR3 nucleotides are TGTGCCAGCAGTGGACTTCCAAGCACAGATACGCAGTATTTT. This translates into CASSGLPSTDTQYF.

This chain links TRBV4-1 with TRBJ1-3; 10 bases agree with TRBD1. The V gene end was trimmed by 6 bases and the J gene end by 1 base; junction bases not matched to a gene: 9. Germline CDR1 and CDR2: MGHRA and YSYEKL. CDR3 length: 17 amino acids. This CDR3 reads CASSRERDRGSGNTIYF. The CDR3 DNA reads as TGCGCCAGCAGTCGCGAACGGGACAGGGGATCTGGAAACACCATATATTTT.

The chain employs TRBV14 and TRBJ1-6; TRBD1 matches at 7 bases. Losses at the gene ends were 0 bases for V and 9 bases for J; bases not matched to a gene: 8. The CDR3 consists of 16 residues. Per germline, CDR1 SGHDN and CDR2 FVKESK. In nucleotides, the CDR3 is TGTGCCAGCAGCCAAGATGGGGGACAGAATTCTTCACCCCTCCACTTT. Its translation: CASSQDGGQNSSPLHF.

The rearrangement joins TRBV2 to TRBJ2-2, with D possibly being TRBD1 (6 bases). The V end lost 5 bases, the J end lost 1 base, and 8 bases lay between the germline ends. Germline V gene lookup returns CDR1 SNHLY and CDR2 FYNNEI. This CDR3 is 14 amino acids long. CDR3 sequence (DNA): TGTGCCAGCAGTCGGACAGAGAACACCGGGGAGCTGTTTTTT. Amino acids: CASSRTENTGELFF.

In this sample, this clone turned up once. The CDR3 sequence: CASRDSSYNSPLHF. DNA for the CDR3: TGTGCCAGCAGGGACAGCTCCTATAATTCACCCCTCCACTTT. The chain recombines TRBV6-6 with TRBJ1-6; D perhaps matches TRBD1 (6 bases). The CDR3 consists of 14 residues. V lost 6 bases and J 0 bases, leaving 6 bases between the germline ends. Germline CDR1 MNHNY, CDR2 SVGAGI (reference sequence).

The rearrangement links TRBV18 to TRBJ2-2, with D unresolved. With 4 bases removed from V and 0 bases from J, the gap between germline ends came to 9 bases. Germline CDR1 is KGHSH and CDR2 is LQKENI. The CDR3 extends over 15 amino acids. CDR3 sequence reads: CASSLGRPNTGELFF. The CDR3, as DNA: TGTGCCAGCTCACTCGGCAGGCCGAACACCGGGGAGCTGTTTTTT.

A note on this clone: Different DNA sequences within this sample yield the same CDR3. V usage is TRBV7-3 and J usage is TRBJ1-1; D might be TRBD1 (5 bases). Germline CDR1 is SGHTA and CDR2 is FQGTGA. The CDR3 contains 13 residues. Trimming cost V 4 bases and J 5 bases, with 11 bases left between them. CDR3: CASSSGGGTEAFF. Here the CDR3 DNA reads TGTGCCAGCAGCTCTGGGGGAGGGACTGAAGCTTTCTTT. Supplemented by reference TRBV7-3 and TRBJ1-1, the full variable domain reads GAGVSQTPSNKVTEKGKYVELRCDPISGHTALYWYRQSLGQGPEFLIYFQGTGAADDSGLPNDRFFAVRPEGSVSTLKIQRTERGDSAVYLCASSSGGGTEAFFGQGTRLTVV.